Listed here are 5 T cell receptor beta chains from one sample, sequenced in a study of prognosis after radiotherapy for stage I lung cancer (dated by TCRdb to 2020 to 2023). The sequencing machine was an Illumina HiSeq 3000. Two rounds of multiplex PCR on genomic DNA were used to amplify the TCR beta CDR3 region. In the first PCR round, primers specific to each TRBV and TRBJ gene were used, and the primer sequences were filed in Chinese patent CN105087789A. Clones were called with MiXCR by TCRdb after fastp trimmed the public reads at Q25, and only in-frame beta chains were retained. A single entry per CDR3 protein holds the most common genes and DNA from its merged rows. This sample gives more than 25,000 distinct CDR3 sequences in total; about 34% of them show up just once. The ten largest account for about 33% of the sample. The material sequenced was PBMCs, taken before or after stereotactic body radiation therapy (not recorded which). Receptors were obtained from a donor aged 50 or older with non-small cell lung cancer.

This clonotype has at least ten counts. The DNA of the CDR3 is TGTGCCAGCAGCCAAGATCAACAGGTCCGTGGCTACACCTTC. The encoded protein is CASSQDQQVRGYTF. The J gene is TRBJ1-2, the V gene TRBV4-2; maybe TRBD1 (5 bases). Germline V gives CDR1 LGHNA, CDR2 YNFKEQ. This CDR3 is built from 14 residues. Trimming stripped 0 bases from V and 7 bases from J, with 12 bases between.

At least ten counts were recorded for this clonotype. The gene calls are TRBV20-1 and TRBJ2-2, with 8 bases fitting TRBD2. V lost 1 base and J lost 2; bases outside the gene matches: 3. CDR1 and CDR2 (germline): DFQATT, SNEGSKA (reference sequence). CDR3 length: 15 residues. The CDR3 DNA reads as TGCAGTGCTAGAGTAACTAGCGGAAACACCGGGGAGCTGTTTTTT. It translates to CSARVTSGNTGELFF.

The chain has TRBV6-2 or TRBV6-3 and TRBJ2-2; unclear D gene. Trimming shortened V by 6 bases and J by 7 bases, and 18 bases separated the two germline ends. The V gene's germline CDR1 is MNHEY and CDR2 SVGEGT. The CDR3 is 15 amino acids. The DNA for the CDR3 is TGTGCCAGCAGCCCCGGCACGTCCGGCTACGGGGAGCTGTTTTTT. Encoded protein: CASSPGTSGYGELFF.

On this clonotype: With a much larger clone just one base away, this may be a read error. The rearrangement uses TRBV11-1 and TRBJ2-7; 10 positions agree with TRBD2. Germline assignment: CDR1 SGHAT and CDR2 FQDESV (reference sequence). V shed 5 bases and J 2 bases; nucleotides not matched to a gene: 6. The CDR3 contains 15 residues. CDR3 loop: CASSASTSGAYEQYF. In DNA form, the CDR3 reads TGTGCCAGCAGCGCGAGTACTAGCGGGGCCTACGAGCAGTACTTC.

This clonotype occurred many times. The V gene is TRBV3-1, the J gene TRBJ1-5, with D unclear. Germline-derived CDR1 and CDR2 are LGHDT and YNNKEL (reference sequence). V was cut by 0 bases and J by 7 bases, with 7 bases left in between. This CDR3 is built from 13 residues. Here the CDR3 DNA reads TGTGCCAGCAGCCAAGATCGGCGGCAGCCCCAGCATTTT. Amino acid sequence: CASSQDRRQPQHF.